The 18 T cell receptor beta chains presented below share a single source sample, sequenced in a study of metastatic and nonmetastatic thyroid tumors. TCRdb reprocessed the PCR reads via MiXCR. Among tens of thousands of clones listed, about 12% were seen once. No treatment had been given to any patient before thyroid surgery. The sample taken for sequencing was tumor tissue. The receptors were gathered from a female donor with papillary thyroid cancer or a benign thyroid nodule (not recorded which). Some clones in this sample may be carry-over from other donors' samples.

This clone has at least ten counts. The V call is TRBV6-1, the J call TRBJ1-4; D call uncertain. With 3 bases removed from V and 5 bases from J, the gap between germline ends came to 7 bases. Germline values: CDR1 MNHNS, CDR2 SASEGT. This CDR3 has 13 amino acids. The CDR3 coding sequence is TGTGCCAGCAGTGATGTCCGAAATGAAAAACTGTTTTTT. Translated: CASSDVRNEKLFF.

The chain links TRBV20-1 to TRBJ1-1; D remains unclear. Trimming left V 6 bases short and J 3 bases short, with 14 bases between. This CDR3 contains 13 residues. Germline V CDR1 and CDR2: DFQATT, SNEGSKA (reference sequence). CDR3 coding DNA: TGCAGTGCCCGGTCCCTAGCCCACACTGAAGCTTTCTTT. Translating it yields CSARSLAHTEAFF.

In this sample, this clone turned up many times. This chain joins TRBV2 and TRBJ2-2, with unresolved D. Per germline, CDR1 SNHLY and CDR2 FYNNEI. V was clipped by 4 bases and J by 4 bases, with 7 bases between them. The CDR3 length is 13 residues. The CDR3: CASSVWGTGELFF. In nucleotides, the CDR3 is TGTGCCAGCAGTGTTTGGGGCACCGGGGAGCTGTTTTTT.

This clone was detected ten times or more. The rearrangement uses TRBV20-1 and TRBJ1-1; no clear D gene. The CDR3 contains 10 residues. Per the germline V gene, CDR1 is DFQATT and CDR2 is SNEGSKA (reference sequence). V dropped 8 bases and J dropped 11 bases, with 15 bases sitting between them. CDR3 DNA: TGCAGTTGCCGGGCTTGGGCTGCTTTCTTT. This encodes CSCRAWAAFF.

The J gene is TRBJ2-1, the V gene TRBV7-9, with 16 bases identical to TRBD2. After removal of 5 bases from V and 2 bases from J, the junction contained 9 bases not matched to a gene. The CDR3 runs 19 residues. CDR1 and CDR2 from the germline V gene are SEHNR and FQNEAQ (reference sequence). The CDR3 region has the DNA TGTGCCAGCAGCACCGGGACTAGCGGGAGGGTTTCTCCCTACAATGAGCAGTTCTTC. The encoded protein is CASSTGTSGRVSPYNEQFF.

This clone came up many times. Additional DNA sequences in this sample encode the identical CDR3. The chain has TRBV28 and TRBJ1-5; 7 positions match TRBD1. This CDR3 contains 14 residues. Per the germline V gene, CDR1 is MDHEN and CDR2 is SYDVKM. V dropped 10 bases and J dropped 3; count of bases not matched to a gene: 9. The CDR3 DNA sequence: TGTGCCACCCGGCGACAGGGAGACAATCAGCCCCAGCATTTT. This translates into CATRRQGDNQPQHF.

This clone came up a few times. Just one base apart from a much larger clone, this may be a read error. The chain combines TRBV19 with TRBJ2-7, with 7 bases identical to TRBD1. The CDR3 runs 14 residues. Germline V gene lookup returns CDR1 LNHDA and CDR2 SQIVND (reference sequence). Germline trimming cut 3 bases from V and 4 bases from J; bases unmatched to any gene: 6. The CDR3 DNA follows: TGTGCCAGTAGTATTTCCCGACAGGGTTACGAGCAGTACTTC. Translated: CASSISRQGYEQYF.

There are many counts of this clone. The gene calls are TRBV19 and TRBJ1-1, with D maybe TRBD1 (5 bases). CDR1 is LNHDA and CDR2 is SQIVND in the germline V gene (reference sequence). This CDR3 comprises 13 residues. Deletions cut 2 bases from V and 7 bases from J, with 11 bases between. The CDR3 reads CASSIMGHLEAFF. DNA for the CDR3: TGTGCCAGTAGTATAATGGGGCACCTTGAAGCTTTCTTT.

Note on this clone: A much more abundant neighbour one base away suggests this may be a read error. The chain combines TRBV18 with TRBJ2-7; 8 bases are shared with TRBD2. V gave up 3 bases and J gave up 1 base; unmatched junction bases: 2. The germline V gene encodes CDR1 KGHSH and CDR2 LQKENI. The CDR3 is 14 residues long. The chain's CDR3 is CASSPSSGSYEQYF. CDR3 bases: TGTGCCAGCTCACCGTCTAGCGGGTCCTACGAGCAGTACTTC.

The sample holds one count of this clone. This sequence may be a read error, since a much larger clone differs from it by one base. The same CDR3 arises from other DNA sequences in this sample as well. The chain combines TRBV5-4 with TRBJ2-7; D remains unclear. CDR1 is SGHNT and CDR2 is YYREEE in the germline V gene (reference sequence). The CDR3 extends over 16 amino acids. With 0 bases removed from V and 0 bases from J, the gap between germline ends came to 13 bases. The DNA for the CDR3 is TGTGCCAGCAGCTTGGTGAACAGCTCTTACTCCTACGAGCAGTACTTC. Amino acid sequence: CASSLVNSSYSYEQYF.

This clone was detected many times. CDR3 DNA sequence: TGCAGTGCTACCCTTACAGGGGGGGCCCAGCATTTT. This codes for CSATLTGGAQHF. V is TRBV20-1 and J is TRBJ1-5; the match to TRBD1 covers 8 bases. Germline V gene data show CDR1 as DFQATT and CDR2 as SNEGSKA (reference sequence). The CDR3 is 12 residues long. V gave up 4 bases and J gave up 11 bases; unmatched junction bases: 7.

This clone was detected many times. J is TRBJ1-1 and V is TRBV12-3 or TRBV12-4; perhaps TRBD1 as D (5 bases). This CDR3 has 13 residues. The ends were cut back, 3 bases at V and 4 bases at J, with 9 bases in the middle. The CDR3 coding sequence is TGTGCCAGCAGTTTCGAGGGGTTCACTGAAGCTTTCTTT. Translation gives CASSFEGFTEAFF.

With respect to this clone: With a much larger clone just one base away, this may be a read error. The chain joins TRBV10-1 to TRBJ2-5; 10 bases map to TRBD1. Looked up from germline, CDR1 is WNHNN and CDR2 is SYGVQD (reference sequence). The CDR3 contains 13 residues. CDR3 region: CAGSSGQGETQYF. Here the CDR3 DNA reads TGCGCCGGCAGTTCGGGACAGGGGGAGACCCAGTACTTC.

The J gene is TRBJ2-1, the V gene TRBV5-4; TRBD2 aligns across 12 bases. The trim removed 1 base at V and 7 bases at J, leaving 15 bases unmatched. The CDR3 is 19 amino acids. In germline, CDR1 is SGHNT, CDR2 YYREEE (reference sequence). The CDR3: CASSLYPSTSGSSLNEQFF. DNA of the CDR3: TGTGCCAGCAGCTTGTACCCCTCGACTAGCGGGAGCTCTCTTAATGAGCAGTTCTTC.

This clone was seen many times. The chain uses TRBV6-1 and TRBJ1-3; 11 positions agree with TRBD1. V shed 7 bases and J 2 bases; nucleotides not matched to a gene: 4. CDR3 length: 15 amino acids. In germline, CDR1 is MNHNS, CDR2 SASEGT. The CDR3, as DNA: TGTGCCAGCATGGGACAGGGGGTAACTGGAAACACCATATATTTT. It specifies CASMGQGVTGNTIYF.

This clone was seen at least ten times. The CDR3 loop reads CASSQVGTSGYTQYF. In DNA form, the CDR3 reads TGCGCCAGCAGCCAAGTGGGGACTAGCGGGTATACGCAGTATTTT. The chain links TRBV4-1 to TRBJ2-3; TRBD2 aligns across 12 bases. The V gene end was trimmed by 1 base and the J gene end by 7 bases; junction bases not matched to a gene: 3. Germline V CDR1 and CDR2: MGHRA, YSYEKL. The CDR3 runs to 15 residues.

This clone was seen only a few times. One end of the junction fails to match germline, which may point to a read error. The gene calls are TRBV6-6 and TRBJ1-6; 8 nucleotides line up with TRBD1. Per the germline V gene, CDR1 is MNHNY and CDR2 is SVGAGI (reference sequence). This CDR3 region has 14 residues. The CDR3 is CASIYSGQESPLHF. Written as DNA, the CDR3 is TGTGCCAGCATTTACTCGGGACAGGAGTCACCCCTCCACTTT.

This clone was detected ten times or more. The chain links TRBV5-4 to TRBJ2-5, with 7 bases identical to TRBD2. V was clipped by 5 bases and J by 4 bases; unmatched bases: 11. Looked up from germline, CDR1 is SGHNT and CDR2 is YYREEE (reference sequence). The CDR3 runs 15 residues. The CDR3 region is CASRGVSGGGETQYF. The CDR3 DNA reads TGTGCCAGCAGGGGGGTCTCGGGCGGGGGAGAGACCCAGTACTTC.